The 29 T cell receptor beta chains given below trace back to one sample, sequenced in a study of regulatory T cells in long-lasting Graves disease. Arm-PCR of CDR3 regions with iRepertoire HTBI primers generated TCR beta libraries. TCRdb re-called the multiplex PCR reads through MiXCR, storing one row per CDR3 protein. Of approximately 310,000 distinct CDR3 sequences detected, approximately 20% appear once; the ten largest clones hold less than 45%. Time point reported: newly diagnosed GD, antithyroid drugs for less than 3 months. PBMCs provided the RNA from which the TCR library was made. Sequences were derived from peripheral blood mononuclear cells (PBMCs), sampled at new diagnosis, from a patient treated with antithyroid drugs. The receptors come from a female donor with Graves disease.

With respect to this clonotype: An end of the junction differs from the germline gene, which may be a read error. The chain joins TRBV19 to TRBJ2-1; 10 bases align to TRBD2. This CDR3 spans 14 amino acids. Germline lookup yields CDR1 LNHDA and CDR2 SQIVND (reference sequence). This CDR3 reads CASSPSSGSLEQLF. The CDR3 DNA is TGTGCCAGTAGCCCATCTAGCGGGAGTCTTGAGCAGCTCTTC.

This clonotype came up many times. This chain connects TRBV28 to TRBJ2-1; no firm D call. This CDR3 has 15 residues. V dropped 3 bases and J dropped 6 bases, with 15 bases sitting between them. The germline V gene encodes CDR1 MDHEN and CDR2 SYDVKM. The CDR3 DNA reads TGTGCCAGCAGTTTGGGCCTAGTCGTTCCCAATGAGCAGTTCTTC. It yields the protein CASSLGLVVPNEQFF.

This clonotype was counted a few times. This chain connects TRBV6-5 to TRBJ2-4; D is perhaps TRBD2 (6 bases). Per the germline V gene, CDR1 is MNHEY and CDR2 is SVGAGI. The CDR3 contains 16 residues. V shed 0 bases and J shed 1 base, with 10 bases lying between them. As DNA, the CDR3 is TGTGCCAGCAGTTACTCAGGAGGGAGCGCCAAAAACATTCAGTACTTC. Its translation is CASSYSGGSAKNIQYF.

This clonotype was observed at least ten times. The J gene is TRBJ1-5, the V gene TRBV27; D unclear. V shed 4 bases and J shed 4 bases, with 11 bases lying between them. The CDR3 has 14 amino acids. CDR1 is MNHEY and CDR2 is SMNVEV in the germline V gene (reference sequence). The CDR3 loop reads CASSYNSPNQPQHF. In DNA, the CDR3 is TGTGCCAGCAGTTACAACAGTCCAAATCAGCCCCAGCATTTT.

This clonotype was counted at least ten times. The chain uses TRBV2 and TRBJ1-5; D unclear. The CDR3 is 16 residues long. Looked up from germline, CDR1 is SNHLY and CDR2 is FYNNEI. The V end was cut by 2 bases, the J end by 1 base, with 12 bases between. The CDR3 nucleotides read TGTGCCAGCAGTGAATACGTGGATCCCAGCAATCAGCCCCAGCATTTT. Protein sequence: CASSEYVDPSNQPQHF.

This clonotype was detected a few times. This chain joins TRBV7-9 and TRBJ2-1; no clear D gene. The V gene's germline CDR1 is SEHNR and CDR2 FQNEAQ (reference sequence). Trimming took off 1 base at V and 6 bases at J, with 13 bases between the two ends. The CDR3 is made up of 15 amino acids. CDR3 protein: CASSLDGMLSNEQFF. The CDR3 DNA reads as TGTGCCAGCAGCTTAGATGGAATGTTAAGCAATGAGCAGTTCTTC.

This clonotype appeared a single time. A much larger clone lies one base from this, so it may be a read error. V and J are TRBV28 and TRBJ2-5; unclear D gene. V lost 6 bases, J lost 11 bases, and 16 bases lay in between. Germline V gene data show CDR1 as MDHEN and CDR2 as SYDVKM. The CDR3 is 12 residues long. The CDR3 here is CASSPNNNEQYF. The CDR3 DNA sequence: TGTGCCAGCAGCCCCAATAACAATGAGCAGTACTTC.

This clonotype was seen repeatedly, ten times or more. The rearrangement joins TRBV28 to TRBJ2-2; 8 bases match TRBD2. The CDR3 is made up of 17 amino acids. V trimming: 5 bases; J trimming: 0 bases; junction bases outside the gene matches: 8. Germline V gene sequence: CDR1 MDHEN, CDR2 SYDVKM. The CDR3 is CASSPLAGIPNTGELFF. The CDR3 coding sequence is TGTGCCAGCAGTCCTTTAGCGGGAATCCCGAACACCGGGGAGCTGTTTTTT.

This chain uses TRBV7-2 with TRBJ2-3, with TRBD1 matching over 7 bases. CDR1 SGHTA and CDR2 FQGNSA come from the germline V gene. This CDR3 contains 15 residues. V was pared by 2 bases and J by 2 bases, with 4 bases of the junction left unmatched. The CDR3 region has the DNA TGTGCCAGCAGCTTATGGGACAGCTACACAGATACGCAGTATTTT. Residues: CASSLWDSYTDTQYF.

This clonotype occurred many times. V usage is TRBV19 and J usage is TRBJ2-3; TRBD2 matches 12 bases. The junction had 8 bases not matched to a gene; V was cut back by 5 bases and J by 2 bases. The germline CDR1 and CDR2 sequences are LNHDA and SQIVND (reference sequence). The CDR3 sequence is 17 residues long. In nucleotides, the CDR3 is TGTGCCAGTAGTCCACGGACTAGCGGGACCTTCACAGATACGCAGTATTTT. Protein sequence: CASSPRTSGTFTDTQYF.

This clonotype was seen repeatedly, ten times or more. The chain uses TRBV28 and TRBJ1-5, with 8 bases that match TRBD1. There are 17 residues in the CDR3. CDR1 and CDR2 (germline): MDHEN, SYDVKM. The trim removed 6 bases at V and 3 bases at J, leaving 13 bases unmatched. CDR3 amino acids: CASSTGGATGDNQPQHF. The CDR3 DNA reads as TGTGCCAGCAGCACAGGGGGGGCGACAGGGGACAATCAGCCCCAGCATTTT.

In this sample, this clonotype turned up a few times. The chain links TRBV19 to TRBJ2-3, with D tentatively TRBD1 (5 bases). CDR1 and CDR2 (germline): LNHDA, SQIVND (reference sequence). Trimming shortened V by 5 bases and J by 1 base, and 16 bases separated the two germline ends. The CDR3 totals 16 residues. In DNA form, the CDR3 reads TGTGCCAGTAGTCAGTACCAGGGCAGGGGCACAGATACGCAGTATTTT. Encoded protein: CASSQYQGRGTDTQYF.

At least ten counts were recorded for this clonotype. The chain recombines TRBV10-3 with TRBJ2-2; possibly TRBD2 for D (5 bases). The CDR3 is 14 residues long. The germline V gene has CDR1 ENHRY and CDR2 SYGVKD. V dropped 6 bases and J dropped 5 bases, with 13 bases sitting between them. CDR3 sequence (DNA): TGTGCCATCAGGGACTTTAGTCTTACCGGGGAGCTGTTTTTT. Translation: CAIRDFSLTGELFF.

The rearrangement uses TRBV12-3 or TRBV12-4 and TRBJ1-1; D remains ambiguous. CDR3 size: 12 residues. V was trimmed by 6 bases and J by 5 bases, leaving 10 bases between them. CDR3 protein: CASRLTLTEAFF. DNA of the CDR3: TGTGCCAGCAGGCTCACCCTGACTGAAGCTTTCTTT.

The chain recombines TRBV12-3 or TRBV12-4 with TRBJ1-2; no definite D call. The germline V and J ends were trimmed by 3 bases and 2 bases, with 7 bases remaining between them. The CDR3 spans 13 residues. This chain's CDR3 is CASSLVRNYGYTF. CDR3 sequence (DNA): TGTGCCAGCAGTTTGGTCAGAAACTATGGCTACACCTTC.

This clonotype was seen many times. CDR3 nucleotide sequence: TGTGCCAGCAACGCGAGGTTTCAAGAGACCCAGTACTTC. It codes for CASNARFQETQYF. The chain has TRBV2 and TRBJ2-5; unclear D gene. V was cut by 7 bases and J by 2 bases, with 11 bases left in between. This CDR3 spans 13 amino acids. Germline V gives CDR1 SNHLY, CDR2 FYNNEI.

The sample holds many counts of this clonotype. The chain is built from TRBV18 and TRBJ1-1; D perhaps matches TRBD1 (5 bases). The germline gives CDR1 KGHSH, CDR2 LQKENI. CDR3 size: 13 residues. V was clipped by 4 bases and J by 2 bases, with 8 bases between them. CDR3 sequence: CASSRDRNTEAFF. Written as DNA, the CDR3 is TGTGCCAGCTCACGAGACAGAAACACTGAAGCTTTCTTT.

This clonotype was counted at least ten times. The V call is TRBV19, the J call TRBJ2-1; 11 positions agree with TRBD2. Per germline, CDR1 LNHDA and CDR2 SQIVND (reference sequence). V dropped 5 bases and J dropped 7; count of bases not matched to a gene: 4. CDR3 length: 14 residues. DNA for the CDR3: TGTGCCAGTAGTTTGCTAGCGGGAGGAAATGAGCAGTTCTTC. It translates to CASSLLAGGNEQFF.

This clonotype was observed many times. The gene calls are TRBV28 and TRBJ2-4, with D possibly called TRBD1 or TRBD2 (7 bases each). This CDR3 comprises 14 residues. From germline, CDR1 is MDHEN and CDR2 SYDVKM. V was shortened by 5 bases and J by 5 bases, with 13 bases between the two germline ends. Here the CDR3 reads CASSPPGGENIQYF. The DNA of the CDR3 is TGTGCCAGCAGTCCCCCAGGGGGGGAAAACATTCAGTACTTC.

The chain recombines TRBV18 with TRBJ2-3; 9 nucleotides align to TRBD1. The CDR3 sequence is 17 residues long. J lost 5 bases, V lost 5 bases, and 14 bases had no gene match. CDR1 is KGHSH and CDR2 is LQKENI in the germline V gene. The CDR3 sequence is CASSTGYPGQGVDTQYF. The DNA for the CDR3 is TGTGCCAGCTCAACGGGTTACCCGGGACAGGGAGTAGATACGCAGTATTTT.

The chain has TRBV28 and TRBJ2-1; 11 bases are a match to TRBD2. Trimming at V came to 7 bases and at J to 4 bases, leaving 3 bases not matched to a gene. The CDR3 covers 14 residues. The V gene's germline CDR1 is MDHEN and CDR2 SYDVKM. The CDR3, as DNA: TGTGCCAGCACCTGGACTAGCGGGTACAATGAGCAGTTCTTC. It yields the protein CASTWTSGYNEQFF.

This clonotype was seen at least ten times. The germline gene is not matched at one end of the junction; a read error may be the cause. The CDR3 sequence is CASSQRDGPVSF. The CDR3 bases are TGTGCCAGCAGCCAAAGGGACGGCCCAGTTAGCTTC. This sequence joins TRBV3-1 and TRBJ1-2; D perhaps matches TRBD1 (5 bases). The length of the CDR3 is 12 residues. Germline V lookup: CDR1 LGHDT, CDR2 YNNKEL (reference sequence).

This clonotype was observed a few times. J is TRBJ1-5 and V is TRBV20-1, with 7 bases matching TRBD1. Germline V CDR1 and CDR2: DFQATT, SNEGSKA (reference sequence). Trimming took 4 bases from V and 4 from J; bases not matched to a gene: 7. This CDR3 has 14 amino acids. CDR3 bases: TGCAGTGCTATTCGACAGGGCCGGAATCAGCCCCAGCATTTT. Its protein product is CSAIRQGRNQPQHF.

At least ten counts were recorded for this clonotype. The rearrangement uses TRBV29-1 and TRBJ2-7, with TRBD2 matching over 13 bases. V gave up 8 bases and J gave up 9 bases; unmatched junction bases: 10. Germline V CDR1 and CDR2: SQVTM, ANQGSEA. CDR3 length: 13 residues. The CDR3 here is CSTWTSGRGGQYF. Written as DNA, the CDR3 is TGCAGCACCTGGACTAGCGGGAGAGGCGGGCAGTACTTC.

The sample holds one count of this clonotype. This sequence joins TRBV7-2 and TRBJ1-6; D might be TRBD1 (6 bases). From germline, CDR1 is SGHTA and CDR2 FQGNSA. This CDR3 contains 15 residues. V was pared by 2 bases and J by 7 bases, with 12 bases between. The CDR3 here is CASSLWDTANSPLHF. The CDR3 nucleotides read TGTGCCAGCAGCTTATGGGACACGGCCAATTCACCCCTCCACTTT.

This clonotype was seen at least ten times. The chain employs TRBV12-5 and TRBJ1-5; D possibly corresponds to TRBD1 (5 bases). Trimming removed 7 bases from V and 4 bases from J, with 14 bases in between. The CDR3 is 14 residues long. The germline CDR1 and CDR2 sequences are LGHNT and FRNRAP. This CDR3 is CASELAGSNQPQHF. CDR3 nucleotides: TGTGCTAGTGAACTGGCAGGGTCTAATCAGCCCCAGCATTTT.

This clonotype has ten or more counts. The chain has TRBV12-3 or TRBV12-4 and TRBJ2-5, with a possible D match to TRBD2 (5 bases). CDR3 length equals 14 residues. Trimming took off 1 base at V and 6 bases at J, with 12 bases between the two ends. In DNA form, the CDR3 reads TGTGCCAGCAGTTTAGGTCCAGCGGATCAGACCCAGTACTTC. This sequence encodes CASSLGPADQTQYF.

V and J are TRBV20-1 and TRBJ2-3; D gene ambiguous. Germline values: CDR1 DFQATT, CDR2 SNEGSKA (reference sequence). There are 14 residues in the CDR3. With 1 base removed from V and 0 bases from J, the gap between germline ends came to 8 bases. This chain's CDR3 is CSARGWTSTDTQYF. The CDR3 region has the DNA TGCAGTGCTAGAGGGTGGACCAGCACAGATACGCAGTATTTT.

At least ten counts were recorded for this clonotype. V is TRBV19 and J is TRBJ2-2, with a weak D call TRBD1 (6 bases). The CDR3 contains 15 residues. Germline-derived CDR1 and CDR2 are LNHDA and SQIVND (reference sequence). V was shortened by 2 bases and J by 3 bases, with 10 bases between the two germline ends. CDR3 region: CASSIRTEYTGELFF. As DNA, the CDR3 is TGTGCCAGTAGTATAAGGACAGAATACACCGGGGAGCTGTTTTTT. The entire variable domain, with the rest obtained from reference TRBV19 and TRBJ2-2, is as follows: DGGITQSPKYLFRKEGQNVTLSCEQNLNHDAMYWYRQDPGQGLRLIYYSQIVNDFQKGDIAEGYSVSREKKESFPLTVTSAQKNPTAFYLCASSIRTEYTGELFFGEGSRLTVL.